This is a list of T cell receptor beta chains from one sample in a study of blood T cells in healthy people across ages. TCRdb re-derived calls from the 5' RACE reads in MiXCR, one entry per CDR3 protein. The table records roughly 800,000 distinct CDR3 sequences, roughly 60% of them present only once. The specimen sequenced was blood. These receptors all stem from a man aged 25 to 40 in good health. CDR3s include the opening cysteine and the closing phenylalanine or tryptophan. D genes are given only for firm matches. Clone size is stated in some rows and not others, as once, few, many or a class when expanded.

j_call clone_size v_call d_call cdr3_nt cdr3_aa
TRBJ2-5 . TRBV5-6 . TGTGCCAGCACCGGGCCAACCCAGGAGACCCAGTACTTC CASTGPTQETQYF
TRBJ2-4 . TRBV28 . TGTGCCAGCAGTCCTTTGGGGGGAGCCAAAAACATTCAGTACTTC CASSPLGGAKNIQYF
TRBJ2-5 . TRBV6-6 . TGTGCCAGCAGTTGGGGTGACGGGCGGGAGACCCAGTACTTC CASSWGDGRETQYF
TRBJ2-7 . TRBV10-3 . TGTGCCATCAGTGACGTGCCATACTACGAGCAGTACTTC CAISDVPYYEQYF
TRBJ1-1 . TRBV20-1 . TGCAGTGTTACCGCTCATCAGAACACTGAAGCTTTCTTT CSVTAHQNTEAFF
TRBJ1-2 . TRBV29-1 TRBD1 TGCAGCGTAGACCCTCTGGACAGGGGAACGGTGAGAGGCTACACCTTC CSVDPLDRGTVRGYTF
TRBJ2-7 . TRBV12-3/TRBV12-4 . TGTGCCAGCAGTTTATCAGGGACGGTTAGCTCCTACGAGCAGTACTTC CASSLSGTVSSYEQYF
TRBJ2-5 . TRBV28 . TGTGCCAGCAGACTCCCCGTCGGGTCAGCGAGAGAGGAGACCCAGTACTTC CASRLPVGSAREETQYF
TRBJ2-3 few TRBV7-2 . TGTGCCAGCAGCTTTGACGGGGGATTGGATACGCAGTATTTT CASSFDGGLDTQYF
TRBJ1-1 . TRBV5-1 . TGCGCCAGTCGCCCGAGGGGGATGAACACTGAAGCTTTCTTT CASRPRGMNTEAFF
TRBJ2-5 . TRBV7-9 . TGTGCCAGCAGCTCCGGGCCTTGGGAGCAGTACTTC CASSSGPWEQYF
TRBJ1-2 few TRBV7-9 TRBD1 TGTGCCAGCAGCTCAAGGGACAGCGTCAACTATGGCTACACCTTC CASSSRDSVNYGYTF
TRBJ2-2 few TRBV7-2 . TGTGCCAGCAGCTTAGACTCGCGGGTCGTCCCCGGGGAGCTGTTTTTT CASSLDSRVVPGELFF
TRBJ1-4 . TRBV29-1 . TGCAGCGTTCAGGACACCACTAATGAAAAACTGTTTTTT CSVQDTTNEKLFF
TRBJ2-7 . TRBV9 TRBD2 TGTGCCAGCAGCCTCATAGCGGGGAGCTCCTACGAGCAGTACTTC CASSLIAGSSYEQYF
TRBJ2-3 . TRBV6-5 . TGTGCCAGCAGTTACTCGAGAGGTGATACGCAGTATTTT CASSYSRGDTQYF
TRBJ1-2 . TRBV30 TRBD1 TGTGCCGGTAAAATCGGACAGGGTAATGGCTACACCTTC CAGKIGQGNGYTF
TRBJ2-7 few TRBV20-1 . TGCAGTGCAGGAGAGAGTGCACGGACTTACGAGCAGTACTTC CSAGESARTYEQYF
TRBJ2-7 many TRBV7-9 TRBD1 TGTGCCAGCAGTTTAGACAGGGCGGACGACGAGCAGTACTTC CASSLDRADDEQYF
TRBJ2-4 . TRBV28 . TGTGCCAGCAGTTTATCTGGGGCGGGTAAAGAGCAGTACTTC CASSLSGAGKEQYF
TRBJ1-2 few TRBV4-2 . TGTGCCAGCAGCCAAGATCTTTTGGGATCCCACTATGGCTACACCTTC CASSQDLLGSHYGYTF
TRBJ2-1 . TRBV14 TRBD2 TGTGCCAGCAGCTCCCGACTAGCGCACACGTCCGGGTTCTTC CASSSRLAHTSGFF
TRBJ2-1 . TRBV29-1 . TGCAGCGTGCAACAGGGCGGGGAGCAGTTCTTC CSVQQGGEQFF
TRBJ2-5 . TRBV5-1 TRBD2 TGCGCCAGCAGCCGACTTAGCGGGGGAGGAGAGACCCAGTACTTC CASSRLSGGGETQYF
TRBJ2-1 . TRBV21-1 . TGTGCCAGCACCGACCTTCTGGCGGATGATTCCTACAATGAGCAGTTCTTC CASTDLLADDSYNEQFF
TRBJ2-5 . TRBV4-3 TRBD2 TGCGCCAGCAGCCAAGTTAGCGGGAGAGAGACCCAGTACTTC CASSQVSGRETQYF
TRBJ2-5 many TRBV5-1 . TGCGCCAGCACGACAGGTGGACCGGAGGAGGAGACCCAGTACTTC CASTTGGPEEETQYF
TRBJ1-2 . TRBV12-3/TRBV12-4 . TGTGCCAGTAAGGGAAGGGGGGTTTTTTATGGCTACACCTTC CASKGRGVFYGYTF
TRBJ2-6 . TRBV20-1 . TGCAGTGCTAGAGATCAGGGCTCTGGGGCCAACGTCCTGACTTTC CSARDQGSGANVLTF
TRBJ2-7 . TRBV4-3 TRBD2 TGCGCCAGCAGCCTGACCTTAGCGGGCCCCTACGAGCAGTACTTC CASSLTLAGPYEQYF
TRBJ2-5 . TRBV7-2 TRBD1 TGTGCCAGCAGCTTGAGGACAGGGCTCCAAGAGACCCAGTACTTC CASSLRTGLQETQYF
TRBJ1-4 . TRBV6-6 . TGTGCCAGCAGTTATCAGGGTAATGAAAAACTGTTTTTT CASSYQGNEKLFF
TRBJ1-6 . TRBV6-1 TRBD1 TGTGCCAGCAGTCTGCAGGGGGAAAAGGGAGTAAAATCACCCCTCCACTTT CASSLQGEKGVKSPLHF